Listed here are 18 T cell receptor beta chains from one sample, sequenced in a study of cytomegalovirus exposure and HLA in healthy donors. Use of 60 Vbeta and 13 Jbeta primers characterized the PCR. Only in-frame clones appear in the TCRdb table, and some are missing; sequencing was by immunoSEQ multiplex PCR. The sample holds roughly 150,000 clones, around 80% seen once. The material sequenced was PBMCs. The receptors stem from a man aged 25-45 years in good health and CMV-seropositive.

The CDR3 DNA reads TGCGCCAGCAGCCAATCTTCTAGCGGGAGTTCGAGCACCGGGGAGCTGTTTTTT. Amino acids: CASSQSSSGSSSTGELFF. V is TRBV4-1 and J is TRBJ2-2, with 10 bases that match TRBD2. This CDR3 is 18 amino acids long. Germline V CDR1 and CDR2: MGHRA, YSYEKL. V was pared by 2 bases and J by 4 bases, with 10 bases of the junction left unmatched.

The chain joins TRBV5-4 to TRBJ2-7; 9 bases map to TRBD2. The germline V gene has CDR1 SGHNT and CDR2 YYREEE (reference sequence). Trimming took 4 bases from V and 6 from J; bases not matched to a gene: 5. The CDR3 covers 13 residues. CDR3 sequence reads: CASSTGLALEQYF. CDR3 nucleotide sequence: TGTGCCAGCAGCACGGGACTAGCTCTCGAGCAGTACTTC.

This clone was counted between two and nine times. CDR3 region: CASSLGVTGTQYF. Written as DNA, the CDR3 is TGTGCCAGCAGTCTCGGGGTTACGGGTACGCAGTATTTT. The rearrangement joins TRBV28 to TRBJ2-3; D might be TRBD2 (5 bases). Germline CDR1 reads MDHEN; CDR2 reads SYDVKM. V dropped 5 bases and J dropped 8 bases, with 14 bases sitting between them. This CDR3 comprises 13 residues.

This clone has a handful of counts. The chain joins TRBV5-5 to TRBJ2-1; perhaps TRBD2 as D (6 bases). Trimming removed 4 bases from V and 2 bases from J, with 13 bases in between. This CDR3 has 15 amino acids. The V gene's germline CDR1 is SGHKS and CDR2 YYEKEE (reference sequence). The CDR3 sequence: CASSPGLGTYNEQFF. The CDR3 nucleotides read TGTGCCAGCAGCCCGGGACTGGGGACCTACAATGAGCAGTTCTTC.

The chain is built from TRBV19 and TRBJ2-7; 7 nucleotides match TRBD1. Germline V CDR1 and CDR2: LNHDA, SQIVND (reference sequence). There are 16 residues in the CDR3. The V segment lost 4 bases and the J segment 3 bases; nucleotides outside the gene matches: 12. This chain's CDR3 is CASSRKTGTVVYEQYF. The CDR3 DNA sequence: TGTGCCAGTAGTAGGAAAACCGGGACAGTAGTCTACGAGCAGTACTTC.

The chain joins TRBV7-2 to TRBJ2-7; 8 nucleotides agree with TRBD1. Unmatched junction bases numbered 17, after V lost 4 bases and J lost 0 bases. The CDR3 totals 19 residues. Germline values: CDR1 SGHTA, CDR2 FQGNSA. CDR3 loop: CASSSFRDRLEFSSYEQYF. In DNA, the CDR3 is TGTGCCAGCAGCTCATTCCGGGACAGGCTTGAGTTCTCCTCCTACGAGCAGTACTTC.

The genes are TRBV25-1 and TRBJ2-7; D is unresolved. The length of the CDR3 is 13 residues. Trimming removed 8 bases from V and 6 bases from J, with 17 bases in between. Germline V gene lookup returns CDR1 MGHDK and CDR2 SYGVNS. CDR3 DNA: TGTGCCAGCTCCCGTGGCGGCGGCGGCGAGCAGTACTTC. It yields the protein CASSRGGGGEQYF.

The chain carries TRBV30 and TRBJ2-5; 8 nucleotides align to TRBD2. The germline CDR1 and CDR2 sequences are GTSNPN and SVGIG (reference sequence). The ends lost 4 bases at V and 5 bases at J; junction bases unmatched: 6. The CDR3 length is 13 residues. Here the CDR3 reads CAWTPGLGETQYF. CDR3 sequence (DNA): TGTGCCTGGACCCCGGGACTAGGGGAGACCCAGTACTTC. Full variable domain (outside the CDR3, taken from reference TRBV30 and TRBJ2-5): SQTIHQWPATLVQPVGSPLSLECTVEGTSNPNLYWYRQAAGRGLQLLFYSVGIGQISSEVPQNLSASRPQDRQFILSSKKLLLSDSGFYLCAWTPGLGETQYFGPGTRLLVL.

V and J are TRBV30 and TRBJ1-5; TRBD1 is a possible D gene (5 bases). The germline V gene has CDR1 GTSNPN and CDR2 SVGIG (reference sequence). There are 14 residues in the CDR3. V was clipped by 0 bases and J by 5 bases, with 11 bases between them. CDR3: CAWSVGQGHQPQHF. CDR3 coding DNA: TGTGCCTGGAGTGTTGGGCAGGGCCATCAGCCCCAGCATTTT.

This clone was counted a single time. The rearrangement links TRBV12-5 to TRBJ2-7; D uncertain. CDR1 and CDR2 (germline): LGHNT, FRNRAP. V dropped 7 bases and J dropped 6 bases, with 10 bases sitting between them. The CDR3 runs 11 residues. The CDR3 protein is CASVSRSEQYF. The CDR3, as DNA: TGTGCTAGTGTAAGCCGATCCGAGCAGTACTTC. The full variable domain, in which reference TRBV12-5 and TRBJ2-7 provide the parts outside the CDR3, is DARVTQTPRHKVTEMGQEVTMRCQPILGHNTVFWYRQTMMQGLELLAYFRNRAPLDDSGMPKDRFSAEMPDATLATLKIQPSEPRDSAVYFCASVSRSEQYFGPGTRLTVT.

The rearrangement uses TRBV6-5 and TRBJ2-7, with 10 nucleotides matching TRBD1. CDR1 and CDR2 from the germline V gene are MNHEY and SVGAGI. V trimming: 2 bases; J trimming: 4 bases; junction bases outside the gene matches: 5. The CDR3 contains 15 residues. CDR3 coding DNA: TGTGCCAGCAGTTACAGAGACAGGGGGCAATACGAGCAGTACTTC. It encodes CASSYRDRGQYEQYF.

The chain carries TRBV21-1 and TRBJ2-5; no DNA check was done on the table's D call, TRBD2. TRBV21-1 is a pseudogene. The CDR3 is 15 residues long. The CDR3 loop reads CASSKSGGAGETQYF. The CDR3 bases are TGTGCCAGCAGCAAATCGGGGGGCGCGGGGGAGACCCAGTACTTC.

J is TRBJ2-7 and V is TRBV4-1; TRBD1 aligns across 7 bases. CDR1 is MGHRA and CDR2 is YSYEKL in the germline V gene. The length of the CDR3 is 14 residues. V lost 1 base to trimming and J lost 3 bases; unmatched junction nucleotides: 3. Here the CDR3 reads CASSQGTGLYEQYF. The CDR3, as DNA: TGCGCCAGCAGCCAAGGGACAGGACTCTACGAGCAGTACTTC.

This chain uses TRBV5-1 with TRBJ2-7; 12 bases align to TRBD2. CDR3 length: 15 amino acids. The ends lost 0 bases at V and 4 bases at J; junction bases unmatched: 2. The germline gives CDR1 SGHRS, CDR2 YFSETQ. The CDR3 DNA is TGCGCCAGCAGCTTGGCCACTAGCGGGAGGTACGAGCAGTACTTC. Translated, it gives CASSLATSGRYEQYF. Using reference TRBV5-1 and TRBJ2-7 for the parts outside the CDR3, the full variable domain is KAGVTQTPRYLIKTRGQQVTLSCSPISGHRSVSWYQQTPGQGLQFLFEYFSETQRNKGNFPGRFSGRQFSNSRSEMNVSTLELGDSALYLCASSLATSGRYEQYFGPGTRLTVT.

This clone was counted a single time. The chain couples TRBV7-2 to TRBJ1-5, with D possibly being TRBD1 (5 bases). The CDR3 sequence is 13 residues long. Germline-derived CDR1 and CDR2 are SGHTA and FQGNSA. V was cut by 4 bases and J by 7 bases, with 11 bases left in between. This CDR3 reads CASSSTGEQPQHF. The CDR3 coding sequence is TGTGCCAGCAGCTCCACAGGAGAACAGCCCCAGCATTTT.

This clone was counted between two and nine times. CDR3 loop: CAISEQGQGTNYGYTF. The DNA for the CDR3 is TGTGCCATCAGTGAACAAGGACAGGGGACTAACTATGGCTACACCTTC. The chain carries TRBV10-3 and TRBJ1-2; TRBD1 matches 9 bases. J was trimmed by 0 bases and V by 3 bases; bases with no gene match: 5. This CDR3 has 16 amino acids. The germline CDR1 and CDR2 sequences are ENHRY and SYGVKD.

The chain couples TRBV7-8 to TRBJ1-1; no clear D gene. Per germline, CDR1 SGHVS and CDR2 FQNEAQ. This CDR3 comprises 13 residues. V gave up 2 bases and J gave up 3 bases, with 7 bases separating them. CDR3 sequence: CASSLQAYTEAFF. The CDR3 DNA reads TGTGCCAGCAGCTTACAGGCGTACACTGAAGCTTTCTTT.

V and J are TRBV14 and TRBJ1-5; D remains ambiguous. Germline-derived CDR1 and CDR2 are SGHDN and FVKESK. The length of the CDR3 is 15 residues. Between the trimmed V and J ends, which lost 4 bases and 3 bases, there was a span of 13 bases. CDR3 protein: CASSLQHIPNQPQHF. DNA for the CDR3: TGTGCCAGCAGCCTTCAACATATCCCCAATCAGCCCCAGCATTTT.